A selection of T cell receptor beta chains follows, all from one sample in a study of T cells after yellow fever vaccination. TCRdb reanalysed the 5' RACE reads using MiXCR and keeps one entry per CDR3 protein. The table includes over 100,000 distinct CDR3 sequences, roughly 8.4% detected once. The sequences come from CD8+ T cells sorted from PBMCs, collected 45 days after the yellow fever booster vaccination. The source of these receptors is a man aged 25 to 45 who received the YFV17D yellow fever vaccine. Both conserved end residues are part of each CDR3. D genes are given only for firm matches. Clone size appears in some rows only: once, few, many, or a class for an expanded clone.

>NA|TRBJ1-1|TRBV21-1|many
TGTGCCGCGAACACTGAAGCTTTCTTT
CAANTEAFF
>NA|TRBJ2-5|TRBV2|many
TGTGCCAGCTTTATTGATGGATGGGAGACCCAGTACTTC
CASFIDGWETQYF
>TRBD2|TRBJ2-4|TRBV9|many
TGTGCCAGCAGCGTATCCGGGACTAGTCAAAACATTCAGTACTTC
CASSVSGTSQNIQYF
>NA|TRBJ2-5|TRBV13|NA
TGTGCCAGCAGCGTGGGACGGCTCCAAGAGACCCAGTACTTC
CASSVGRLQETQYF
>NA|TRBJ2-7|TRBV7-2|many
TGTGCCAGCAGCTCCAGTTTAGCGGATTACGAGCAGTACTTC
CASSSSLADYEQYF
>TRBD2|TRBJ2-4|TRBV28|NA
TGTGCCAGCAGTTTGTTGGGGGGGGACATTCAGTACTTC
CASSLLGGDIQYF
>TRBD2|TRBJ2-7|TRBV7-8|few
TGTGCCAGCAGCTTAGGTGGCCTAGCGGGAGCCAACTACGAGCAGTACTTC
CASSLGGLAGANYEQYF
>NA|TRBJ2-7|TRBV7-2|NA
TGTGCCAGCAGCTTAGTAGGGGTTACCTACGAGCAGTACTTC
CASSLVGVTYEQYF
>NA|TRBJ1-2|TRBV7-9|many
TGTGCCAGCAGCTTAGGAGGGCCCGGCTATGGCTACACCTTC
CASSLGGPGYGYTF
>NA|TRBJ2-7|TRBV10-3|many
TGTGCCATCAGTGATCCCCGTGGAGGCTACGAGCAGTACTTC
CAISDPRGGYEQYF